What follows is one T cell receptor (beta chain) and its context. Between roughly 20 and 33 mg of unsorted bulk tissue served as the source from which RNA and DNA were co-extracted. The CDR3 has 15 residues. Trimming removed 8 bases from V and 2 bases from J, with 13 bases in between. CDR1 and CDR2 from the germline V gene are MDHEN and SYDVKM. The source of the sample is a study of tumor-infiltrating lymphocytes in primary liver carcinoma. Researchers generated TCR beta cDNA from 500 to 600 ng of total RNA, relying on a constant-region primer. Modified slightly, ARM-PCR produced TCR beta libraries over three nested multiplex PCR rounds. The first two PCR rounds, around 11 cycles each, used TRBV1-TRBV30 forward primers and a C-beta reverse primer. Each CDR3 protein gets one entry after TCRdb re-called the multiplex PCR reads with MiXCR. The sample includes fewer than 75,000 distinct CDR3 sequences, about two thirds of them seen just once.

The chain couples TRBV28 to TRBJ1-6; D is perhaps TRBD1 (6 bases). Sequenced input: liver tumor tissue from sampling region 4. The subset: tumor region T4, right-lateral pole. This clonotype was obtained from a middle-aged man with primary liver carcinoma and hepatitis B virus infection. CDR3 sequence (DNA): TGTGCCAGCGGGACATGGTCGGCCTATAATTCACCCCTCCACTTT. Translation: CASGTWSAYNSPLHF.